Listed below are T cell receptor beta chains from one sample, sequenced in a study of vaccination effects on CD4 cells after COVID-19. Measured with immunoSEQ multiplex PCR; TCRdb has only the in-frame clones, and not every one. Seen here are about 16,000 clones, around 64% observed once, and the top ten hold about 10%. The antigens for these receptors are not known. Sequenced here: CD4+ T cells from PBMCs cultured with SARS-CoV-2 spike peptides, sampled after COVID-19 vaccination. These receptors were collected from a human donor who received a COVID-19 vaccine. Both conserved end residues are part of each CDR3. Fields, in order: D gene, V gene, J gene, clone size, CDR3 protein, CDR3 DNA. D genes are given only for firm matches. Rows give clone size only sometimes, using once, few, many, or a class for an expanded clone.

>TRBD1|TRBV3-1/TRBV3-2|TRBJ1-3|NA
CASSQAGTGLAGNTIYF
TGTGCCAGCAGCCAGGCCGGGACAGGGTTAGCCGGAAACACCATATATTTT
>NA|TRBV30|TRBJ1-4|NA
CAWNSGVGEKLFF
TGTGCCTGGAACTCGGGGGTGGGCGAAAAACTGTTTTTT
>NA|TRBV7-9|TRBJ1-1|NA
CASSLPKERADTEAFF
TGTGCCAGCAGCCTTCCAAAGGAGAGGGCGGACACTGAAGCTTTCTTT
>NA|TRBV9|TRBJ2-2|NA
CASSGGQPGELFF
TGTGCCAGCAGCGGGGGACAACCCGGGGAGCTGTTTTTT
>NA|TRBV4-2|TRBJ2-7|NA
CASSHPPGDLTYEQYF
TGTGCCAGCAGCCATCCTCCAGGTGACCTAACCTACGAGCAGTACTTC
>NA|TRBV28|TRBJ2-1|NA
CASRTGTAYNEQFF
TGTGCCAGCAGAACCGGGACCGCCTACAATGAGCAGTTCTTC
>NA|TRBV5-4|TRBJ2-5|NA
CASSLGLSQETQYF
TGTGCCAGCAGCTTGGGACTTTCACAAGAGACCCAGTACTTC
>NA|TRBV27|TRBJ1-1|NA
CASSFQGTSRRDTEAFF
TGTGCCAGCAGTTTTCAAGGGACCTCCCGAAGGGACACTGAAGCTTTCTTT
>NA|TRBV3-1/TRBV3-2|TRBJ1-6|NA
CASSQVKNSPLHF
TGTGCCAGCAGCCAAGTGAAGAATTCACCCCTCCACTTT
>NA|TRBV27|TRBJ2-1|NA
CASRQGDTYNEQFF
TGTGCCAGCAGACAGGGTGATACCTACAATGAGCAGTTCTTC
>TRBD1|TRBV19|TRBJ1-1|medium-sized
CASSIFPTGGFSEAFF
TGTGCCAGTAGTATATTCCCGACAGGGGGCTTCTCTGAAGCTTTCTTT
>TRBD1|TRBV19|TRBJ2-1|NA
CASMGQDRPEQFF
TGTGCCAGTATGGGACAGGACCGACCTGAGCAGTTCTTC
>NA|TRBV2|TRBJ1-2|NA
CASSVDSNYGYTF
TGTGCCAGCAGTGTCGATTCAAACTATGGCTACACCTTC
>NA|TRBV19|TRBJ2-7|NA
CASSIDDPSYEQYF
TGTGCCAGTAGTATAGATGATCCATCCTACGAGCAGTACTTC
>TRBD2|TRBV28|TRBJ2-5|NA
CASRNGASGRALVRETQYF
TGTGCCAGCAGAAATGGGGCTAGCGGGAGGGCCCTCGTGCGGGAGACCCAGTACTTC
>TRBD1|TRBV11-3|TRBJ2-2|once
CASSLGQGKTGELFF
TGTGCCAGCAGCTTGGGACAGGGAAAAACCGGGGAGCTGTTTTTT
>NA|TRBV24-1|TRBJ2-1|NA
CATSAGALLDEQFF
TGTGCCACCAGTGCAGGGGCCCTTTTGGATGAGCAGTTCTTC
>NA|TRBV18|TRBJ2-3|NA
CASSPIDTQYF
TGTGCCAGCTCACCAATAGATACGCAGTATTTT
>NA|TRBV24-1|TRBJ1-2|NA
CATSDAGVDYGYTF
TGTGCCACCAGTGACGCAGGGGTGGACTATGGCTACACCTTC
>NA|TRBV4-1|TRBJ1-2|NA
CASSQAAGDYGYTF
TGCGCCAGCAGCCAAGCGGCAGGGGACTATGGCTACACCTTC
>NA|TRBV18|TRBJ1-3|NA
CASSREPGNTIYF
TGTGCCAGCTCACGAGAACCAGGAAACACCATATATTTT
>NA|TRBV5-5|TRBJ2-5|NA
CASSLMAGPQETQYF
TGTGCCAGCAGCTTAATGGCGGGACCCCAAGAGACCCAGTACTTC
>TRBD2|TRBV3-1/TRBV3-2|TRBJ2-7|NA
CASSQVIGAGELYEQYF
TGTGCCAGCAGCCAAGTTATAGGGGCGGGGGAGTTATACGAGCAGTACTTC
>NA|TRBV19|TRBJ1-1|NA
CASSTGDGVNTEAFF
TGTGCCAGTAGTACCGGGGACGGAGTGAACACTGAAGCTTTCTTT
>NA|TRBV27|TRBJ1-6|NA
CASNGKYSPNSPLHF
TGTGCCAGCAATGGCAAGTACAGCCCTAATTCACCCCTCCACTTT
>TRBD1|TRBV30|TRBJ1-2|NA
CACRKDRVGGYTF
TGTGCCTGCCGTAAGGACAGGGTCGGTGGCTACACCTTC
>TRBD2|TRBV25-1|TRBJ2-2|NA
CASRSGANTGELFF
TGTGCCAGCAGAAGCGGGGCGAACACCGGGGAGCTGTTTTTT
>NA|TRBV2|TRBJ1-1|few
CASRPDGNTEAFF
TGTGCCAGCAGGCCGGACGGGAACACTGAAGCTTTCTTT
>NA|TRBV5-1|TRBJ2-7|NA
CASSLWTDSYEQYF
TGCGCCAGCAGCTTGTGGACAGATTCCTACGAGCAGTACTTC
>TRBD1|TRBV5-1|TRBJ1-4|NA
CASSLGTGQGSKLFF
TGCGCCAGCAGCTTGGGCACGGGACAGGGCTCAAAACTGTTTTTT
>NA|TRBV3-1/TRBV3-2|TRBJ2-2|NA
CASSQGGNTGELFF
TGTGCCAGCAGCCAAGGCGGGAACACCGGGGAGCTGTTTTTT
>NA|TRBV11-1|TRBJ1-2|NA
CASSLTRTYGYTF
TGTGCCAGCAGCTTAACTCGTACCTATGGCTACACCTTC
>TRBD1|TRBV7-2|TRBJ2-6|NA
CASSSRGTGVSGANVLTF
TGTGCCAGCAGCTCTAGGGGGACAGGGGTATCTGGGGCCAACGTCCTGACTTTC
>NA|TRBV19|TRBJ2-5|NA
CASSIAGQETQYF
TGTGCCAGTAGTATCGCGGGACAAGAGACCCAGTACTTC
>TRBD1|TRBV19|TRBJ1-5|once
CASSDPGQGRQPQHF
TGTGCCAGTAGTGACCCGGGACAGGGTAGGCAGCCCCAGCATTTT